This entry features one T cell receptor (beta chain) sequence. Cohort 3 donors were reported recovered after two negative PCRs, clearance, or symptom resolution. The sample comes from a study of blood T cell repertoires in COVID-19. Study-wide background: Sample material is recorded as cDNA or gDNA derived from T cells, B-cell-depleted T cells, or PBMCs.

The CDR3 loop spans 13 amino acids. The germline V gene has CDR1 SGHNT and CDR2 YENEEA. The ends lost 6 bases at V and 10 bases at J; junction bases unmatched: 6. Profiled with immunoSEQ multiplex PCR; TCRdb holds only in-frame clones, not every one. The sample gives a few hundred thousand clones, 70% to 90% of which show up once; 2.2% is in the top ten. V gene TRBV11-3 combines with J gene TRBJ2-1; TRBD1 matches 10 bases. Input material: PBMCs or T cells enriched from blood (not recorded which). The sequence was obtained from a man in his thirties or forties who had recovered from COVID-19. The CDR3 region is CASSRQGAGEQFF. Here the CDR3 DNA reads TGTGCCAGCAGTAGACAGGGGGCGGGAGAGCAGTTCTTC.